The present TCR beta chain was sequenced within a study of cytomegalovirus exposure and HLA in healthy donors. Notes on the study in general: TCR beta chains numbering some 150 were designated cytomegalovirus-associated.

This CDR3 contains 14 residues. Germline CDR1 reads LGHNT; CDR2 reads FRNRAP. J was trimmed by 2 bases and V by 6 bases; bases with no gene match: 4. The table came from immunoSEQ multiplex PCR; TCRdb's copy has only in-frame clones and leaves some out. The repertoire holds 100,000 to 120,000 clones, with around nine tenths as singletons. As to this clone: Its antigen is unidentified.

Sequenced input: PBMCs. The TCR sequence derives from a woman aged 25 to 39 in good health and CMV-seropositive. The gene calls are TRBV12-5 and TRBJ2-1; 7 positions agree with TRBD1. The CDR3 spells CASGGTAPYNEQFF. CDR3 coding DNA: TGTGCTAGTGGAGGGACAGCGCCCTACAATGAGCAGTTCTTC. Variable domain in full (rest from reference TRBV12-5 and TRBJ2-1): DARVTQTPRHKVTEMGQEVTMRCQPILGHNTVFWYRQTMMQGLELLAYFRNRAPLDDSGMPKDRFSAEMPDATLATLKIQPSEPRDSAVYFCASGGTAPYNEQFFGPGTRLTVL.